This T cell receptor (beta chain) was documented in a study of OX40 agonist ivuxolimab in advanced cancers. Profiled with immunoSEQ multiplex PCR; TCRdb holds only in-frame clones, not every one. Altogether more than 25,000 clones are present, approximately 86% being singletons, with the ten largest covering 25% to 40%. This clone occurred a few times. The antigen is unknown. Study-wide points: Expanded clones tended on average to be more numerous among CD8+ T cells than CD4+.

V was cut by 4 bases and J by 2 bases, with 14 bases left in between. CDR1 and CDR2 from the germline V gene are MGHRA and YSYEKL. The CDR3 loop spans 15 amino acids. The V and J genes are TRBV4-1 and TRBJ1-2, with D possibly TRBD1 on 6 matching bases. This specimen consisted of CD4+ or CD8+ T cells sorted from blood, obtained in a trial of the OX40 agonist ivuxolimab. This sequence originates from an adult with an advanced solid tumor such as melanoma, head and neck, liver or kidney cancer. The CDR3 loop is CASSPSSTGNYGYTF. The DNA of the CDR3 is TGCGCCAGCAGCCCCTCATCCACAGGGAACTATGGCTACACCTTC.